These 20 T cell receptor beta chains were all obtained from the same sample, sequenced in a study of CD8 T cells in ankylosing spondylitis (dated by TCRdb to 2016 to 2017). The library relied on 5' RACE. TCRdb lists the instrument as Illumina HiSeq 2500. In TCRdb, the public reads were trimmed at Q25 with fastp and aligned with MiXCR, with productive beta chains retained. Each CDR3 protein appears once, grouped with its most common genes and DNA. The sample table holds tens of thousands of distinct CDR3 sequences, of which 25% to 35% were seen once. The ten largest clones represent about 60% of the sample. Sample: blood, either unsorted or a sorted T cell fraction (not recorded which). These receptors all come from a male donor with ankylosing spondylitis or in good health (not recorded which).

This clonotype came up a few times. This chain connects TRBV12-3 or TRBV12-4 to TRBJ1-2, with D possibly being TRBD1 (5 bases). The V gene lost 7 bases and the J gene lost 4 bases, with 16 bases spanning the gap. The CDR3 covers 14 residues. The CDR3 protein is CASKVSGNVYGYTF. In DNA, the CDR3 is TGTGCCAGCAAGGTTTCAGGGAACGTCTATGGCTACACCTTC.

This clonotype was found a few times. The chain has TRBV6-5 and TRBJ2-1, with a tentative D call TRBD2 (7 bases). Germline-derived CDR1 and CDR2 are MNHEY and SVGAGI. Deletions cut 0 bases from V and 4 bases from J, with 22 bases between. The CDR3 is made up of 19 amino acids. The CDR3 bases are TGTGCCAGCAGTTACTCGAACCCTTCGAGGGGGGGTTCTTACAATGAGCAGTTCTTC. Translating it yields CASSYSNPSRGGSYNEQFF.

This clonotype showed up just a few times. The chain joins TRBV11-1 to TRBJ1-5, with 9 positions matching TRBD1. J lost 4 bases, V lost 0 bases, and 4 bases had no gene match. The CDR3 runs to 16 residues. Germline CDR1 reads SGHAT; CDR2 reads FQDESV (reference sequence). This chain's CDR3 is CASSLARGQGNQPQHF. The DNA for the CDR3 is TGTGCCAGCAGCTTAGCGCGGGGACAGGGTAATCAGCCCCAGCATTTT.

This clonotype was counted at least ten times. V and J are TRBV20-1 and TRBJ1-1; D gene uncertain. Trimming left V 5 bases short and J 1 base short, with 11 bases between. The CDR3 has 13 residues. The germline gives CDR1 DFQATT, CDR2 SNEGSKA (reference sequence). The CDR3 nucleotides are TGCAGTGCTTCCCAGGATCCGAACACTGAAGCTTTCTTT. Residues: CSASQDPNTEAFF.

The CDR3 region has the DNA TGCAGTGCTAGACCCGGGACTAGCGGAGTCTCGGAGCAGTTCTTC. Amino acid sequence: CSARPGTSGVSEQFF. The chain links TRBV20-1 to TRBJ2-1, with TRBD2 matching 11 bases. The CDR3 spans 15 residues. Germline trimming cut 2 bases from V and 10 bases from J; bases unmatched to any gene: 10. Germline values: CDR1 DFQATT, CDR2 SNEGSKA (reference sequence).

The V call is TRBV5-6, the J call TRBJ2-1; D is undetermined. V lost 1 base to trimming and J lost 1 base, with 12 bases between them. The CDR3 has 16 amino acids. The germline CDR1 and CDR2 sequences are SGHDT and YYEEEE. The CDR3 region has the DNA TGTGCCAGCAGCTTGACGCCGGGTGGGTCCTACAATGAGCAGTTCTTC. This codes for CASSLTPGGSYNEQFF.

This clonotype was detected many times. The genes are TRBV20-1 and TRBJ2-3, with a possible D match to TRBD1 (7 bases). This CDR3 has 14 residues. V was clipped by 2 bases and J by 4 bases, with 13 bases between them. Germline loops: CDR1 DFQATT, CDR2 SNEGSKA (reference sequence). CDR3 in DNA: TGCAGTGCTAGATCCAGGGGGGTTTCAGATACGCAGTATTTT. Its translation: CSARSRGVSDTQYF.

The gene calls are TRBV15 and TRBJ1-3, with D unclear. The CDR3 is 13 residues long. V was cut by 3 bases and J by 7 bases, with 10 bases left in between. The germline CDR1 and CDR2 sequences are LNHNV and YYDKDF (reference sequence). The CDR3 DNA is TGTGCCACCAGCAGGGTTTACGGGAACACCATATATTTT. Its translation is CATSRVYGNTIYF.

The rearrangement joins TRBV12-3 or TRBV12-4 to TRBJ1-5; 7 bases match TRBD1. The CDR3 runs to 15 residues. The J segment lost 3 bases and the V segment lost 6 bases, leaving 8 bases of the junction unmatched. CDR3: CASSPLGTDNQPQHF. The CDR3 bases are TGTGCCAGCAGCCCTCTGGGGACAGACAATCAGCCCCAGCATTTT.

This chain connects TRBV5-5 to TRBJ2-3; the D gene is possibly TRBD2 (6 bases). Trimming removed 0 bases at V and 4 bases at J, with 9 bases between. The germline V gene encodes CDR1 SGHKS and CDR2 YYEKEE (reference sequence). The CDR3 totals 14 residues. The CDR3 DNA is TGTGCCAGCAGCTTGGGGAGGGTTGCAGATACGCAGTATTTT. Translated, it gives CASSLGRVADTQYF.

The chain is built from TRBV7-2 and TRBJ2-1, with 9 nucleotides matching TRBD2. This CDR3 has 16 residues. The V gene's germline CDR1 is SGHTA and CDR2 FQGNSA. V gave up 5 bases and J gave up 6 bases; unmatched junction bases: 11. The DNA for the CDR3 is TGTGCCAGCAGCCTAAGCGGGGGGACTTCTCTCAATGAGCAGTTCTTC. Translation gives CASSLSGGTSLNEQFF.

This chain joins TRBV7-6 and TRBJ2-1, with 9 positions matching TRBD2. Germline CDR1 and CDR2: SGHVS and FNYEAQ. This CDR3 has 15 amino acids. The ends lost 1 base at V and 7 bases at J; junction bases unmatched: 5. The DNA for the CDR3 is TGTGCCAGCAGCTTAGACGCGGGGGGGCCGAATGAGCAGTTCTTC. Translating gives CASSLDAGGPNEQFF. The full variable domain, with the rest looked up from reference TRBV7-6 and TRBJ2-1, is GAGVSQSPRYKVTKRGQDVALRCDPISGHVSLYWYRQALGQGPEFLTYFNYEAQQDKSGLPNDRFSAERPEGSISTLTIQRTEQRDSAMYRCASSLDAGGPNEQFFGPGTRLTVL.

This clonotype came up a few times. The J gene is TRBJ2-3, the V gene TRBV7-3; D gene uncertain. The CDR3 loop spans 18 amino acids. V lost 5 bases and J 2 bases, leaving 23 bases between the germline ends. Germline V gene lookup returns CDR1 SGHTA and CDR2 FQGTGA. This chain's CDR3 is CASSPHTKGLGNTDTQYF. DNA of the CDR3: TGTGCCAGCAGCCCACATACCAAGGGTTTGGGAAACACAGATACGCAGTATTTT.

The chain combines TRBV5-1 with TRBJ2-5; TRBD2 aligns across 10 bases. Germline CDR1 SGHRS, CDR2 YFSETQ. The CDR3 sequence is 16 residues long. Trimming cost V 0 bases and J 5 bases; bases outside gene matches: 7. CDR3 nucleotide sequence: TGCGCCAGCAGCTTGGAACCGGGACTAGCGACGGAGACCCAGTACTTC. Protein sequence: CASSLEPGLATETQYF.

The genes are TRBV29-1 and TRBJ1-2; D not resolved. V was shortened by 1 base and J by 2 bases, with 8 bases between the two germline ends. Per the germline V gene, CDR1 is SQVTM and CDR2 is ANQGSEA. CDR3 size: 13 residues. The CDR3 sequence: CSVEGELNYGYTF. The CDR3 DNA sequence: TGCAGCGTTGAAGGAGAGTTAAACTATGGCTACACCTTC.

This clonotype was found a few times. The gene calls are TRBV18 and TRBJ2-7; D possibly corresponds to TRBD1 (6 bases). Germline V CDR1 and CDR2: KGHSH, LQKENI. The CDR3 contains 14 residues. Trimming left V 5 bases short and J 2 bases short, with 13 bases between. CDR3 protein: CASSARQGPYEQYV. The CDR3 DNA reads as TGTGCCAGCTCAGCCCGGCAGGGGCCCTACGAGCAGTACGTC.

The chain joins TRBV9 to TRBJ1-1; D is perhaps TRBD1 (6 bases). Germline V gene data show CDR1 as SGDLS and CDR2 as YYNGEE. Trimming removed 4 bases at V and 10 bases at J, with 20 bases between. The CDR3 is made up of 14 amino acids. This CDR3 reads CASSPPWGGQGAFF. DNA for the CDR3: TGTGCCAGCAGCCCACCCTGGGGGGGGCAGGGAGCTTTCTTT.

The chain combines TRBV20-1 with TRBJ1-3; D remains ambiguous. Trimming cost V 0 bases and J 3 bases, with 12 bases left between them. Germline values: CDR1 DFQATT, CDR2 SNEGSKA (reference sequence). CDR3 size: 15 residues. The CDR3 protein is CSARDVRAGGNTIYF. CDR3 nucleotides: TGCAGTGCTAGAGACGTGAGGGCTGGTGGAAACACCATATATTTT.

The chain recombines TRBV10-2 with TRBJ2-1; D gene uncertain. CDR3 length: 14 amino acids. V was trimmed by 6 bases and J by 0 bases, leaving 9 bases between them. Germline lookup yields CDR1 WSHSY and CDR2 SAAADI. The CDR3 region has the DNA TGCGCCAGCAGGGGGTCGAGCTCCTACAATGAGCAGTTCTTC. Encoded protein: CASRGSSSYNEQFF.

This chain connects TRBV5-5 to TRBJ1-5; D ambiguous. Trimming took off 4 bases at V and 9 bases at J, with 23 bases between the two ends. The germline V gene has CDR1 SGHKS and CDR2 YYEKEE (reference sequence). The CDR3 spans 16 residues. For the CDR3, the DNA is TGTGCCAGCAGCAGAGGTGAAGGAGGGAGGCTAGGGCCCCAGCATTTT. Protein product: CASSRGEGGRLGPQHF.